These 24 T cell receptor beta chains were all obtained from the same sample, sequenced in a study of CD8 T cells in cerebrospinal fluid in Alzheimer's disease. TCRdb re-called the 10x single-cell sequencing reads, yielding one record per CDR3 amino acid sequence without DNA. Its listing shows more than 1,500 distinct CDR3 sequences. Sequencing was carried out using cerebrospinal fluid. These receptors originate from a human donor with mild cognitive impairment.

Considering frequency, this clonotype is medium-sized. This chain connects TRBV28 to TRBJ1-5; TCRdb designates TRBD1, a call that cannot be tested without DNA. Germline V CDR1 and CDR2: MDHEN, SYDVKM. The CDR3 length is 13 residues. The CDR3 is CASGTYGGQPQHF.

This clonotype counts as medium-sized (0.01 to 0.1%) by frequency. The V and J genes are TRBV7-2 and TRBJ2-2; the TCRdb D gene call, TRBD2, has no DNA to confirm it. The CDR3 is 15 residues long. The germline V gene has CDR1 SGHTA and CDR2 FQGNSA. The CDR3 here is CASRWEGLGTGELFF. The full variable domain, in which reference TRBV7-2 and TRBJ2-2 provide the parts outside the CDR3, is GAGVSQSPSNKVTEKGKDVELRCDPISGHTALYWYRQSLGQGLEFLIYFQGNSAPDKSGLPSDRFSAERTGGSVSTLTIQRTQQEDSAVYLCASRWEGLGTGELFFGEGSRLTVL.

This clonotype is classed as medium-sized by frequency. The chain employs TRBV7-2 and TRBJ1-4; lacking DNA, the TRBD1 call made by TCRdb goes unchecked. This CDR3 has 16 residues. Germline-derived CDR1 and CDR2 are SGHTA and FQGNSA. CDR3 residues: CASSEKGHSIREKLFF.

Judged by frequency, this clonotype is medium-sized. The CDR3 loop is CSVRDRSSYEQYF. V gene TRBV29-1 combines with J gene TRBJ2-7; with no DNA, the TCRdb D assignment of TRBD1 cannot be verified. Germline V gives CDR1 SQVTM, CDR2 ANQGSEA. The CDR3 extends over 13 amino acids.

Considering frequency, this clonotype is medium-sized. The chain links TRBV20-1 to TRBJ1-1. Germline assignment: CDR1 DFQATT and CDR2 SNEGSKA (reference sequence). This CDR3 region has 13 residues. CDR3 region: CSASPSGPGKAFF.

This CDR3 is CASSYRGAGNQPQHF. The chain is built from TRBV28 and TRBJ1-5. Germline V gene lookup returns CDR1 MDHEN and CDR2 SYDVKM. The CDR3 consists of 15 residues. Full variable domain (missing parts from reference TRBV28 and TRBJ1-5): DVKVTQSSRYLVKRTGEKVFLECVQDMDHENMFWYRQDPGLGLRLIYFSYDVKMKEKGDIPEGYSVSREKKERFSLILESASTNQTSMYLCASSYRGAGNQPQHFGDGTRLSIL.

This clonotype is identified as medium-sized from frequency. The J gene is TRBJ1-1, the V gene TRBV5-4. The CDR3 is 13 residues long. Germline loops: CDR1 SGHNT, CDR2 YYREEE (reference sequence). CDR3 protein: CASSGSFETSAFF.

J is TRBJ1-6 and V is TRBV6-1; there is no DNA to check the TCRdb D call of TRBD1. Germline V CDR1 and CDR2: MNHNS, SASEGT. CDR3 size: 15 residues. CDR3 protein: CASSDPGQGNNSPHF.

This clonotype is identified as medium-sized from frequency. This chain joins TRBV6-2 or TRBV6-3 and TRBJ1-6; TCRdb calls TRBD1, which cannot be checked without DNA. This CDR3 is built from 14 residues. Per germline, CDR1 MNHEY and CDR2 SVGEGT. The CDR3 reads CASSYAAGPWNLHF.

This clonotype shows up as medium-sized by frequency. This chain connects TRBV4-2 to TRBJ2-7; the TCRdb D gene call, TRBD2, has no DNA to confirm it. The CDR3 consists of 20 residues. Germline CDR1 reads LGHNA; CDR2 reads YNFKEQ. CDR3 loop: CASSQDDGGSSGAFSYEQYF.

By frequency, this clonotype is large (0.1 to 1%). The chain combines TRBV28 with TRBJ1-6. The CDR3 length is 14 residues. CDR1 and CDR2 from the germline V gene are MDHEN and SYDVKM. CDR3 sequence: CASSLWQYGSPLHF. The full variable domain, in which reference TRBV28 and TRBJ1-6 provide the parts outside the CDR3, is DVKVTQSSRYLVKRTGEKVFLECVQDMDHENMFWYRQDPGLGLRLIYFSYDVKMKEKGDIPEGYSVSREKKERFSLILESASTNQTSMYLCASSLWQYGSPLHFGNGTRLTVT.

This clonotype shows up as medium-sized by frequency. V and J are TRBV20-1 and TRBJ1-2. Germline V CDR1 and CDR2: DFQATT, SNEGSKA (reference sequence). This CDR3 spans 15 amino acids. The CDR3 loop is CSARDQNPNSYGYTF.

This clonotype ranks as medium-sized in terms of frequency. This chain's CDR3 is CASRLGTVENIQYF. The chain has TRBV28 and TRBJ2-4; with no DNA, the TCRdb D assignment of TRBD2 cannot be verified. This CDR3 has 14 residues. Germline values: CDR1 MDHEN, CDR2 SYDVKM.

The genes are TRBV2 and TRBJ2-7; TCRdb names TRBD2, which stays unverified in the absence of DNA. The CDR3 totals 17 residues. Per germline, CDR1 SNHLY and CDR2 FYNNEI. The CDR3 is CASSEASTSGLTYEQYF. Filled out from reference TRBV2 and TRBJ2-7, the complete variable domain reads EPEVTQTPSHQVTQMGQEVILRCVPISNHLYFYWYRQILGQKVEFLVSFYNNEISEKSEIFDDQFSVERPDGSNFTLKIRSTKLEDSAMYFCASSEASTSGLTYEQYFGPGTRLTVT.

Considering frequency, this clonotype is medium-sized. The V and J genes are TRBV6-1 and TRBJ1-1. Germline V gene lookup returns CDR1 MNHNS and CDR2 SASEGT. The CDR3 length is 15 residues. The CDR3 loop reads CASMTGQAQSLEAFF.

This clonotype is deemed medium-sized by its frequency. The chain combines TRBV6-5 with TRBJ2-1; the D gene TCRdb calls, TRBD1, cannot be checked with no DNA. Germline V CDR1 and CDR2: MNHEY, SVGAGI. The CDR3 loop spans 14 amino acids. CDR3 sequence: CASSPGTGLNEQFF.

Its frequency marks this clonotype as medium-sized. The rearrangement joins TRBV28 to TRBJ2-6; without DNA, the TCRdb call of TRBD1 cannot be checked. The CDR3 consists of 18 residues. Germline V gene lookup returns CDR1 MDHEN and CDR2 SYDVKM. CDR3 in amino acids: CASSSTGPTPSGANVLTF.

According to its frequency, this clonotype is medium-sized (0.01 to 0.1%). The chain links TRBV6-1 to TRBJ2-5; without DNA, the TCRdb call of TRBD2 cannot be checked. CDR3 length: 15 residues. CDR1 and CDR2 (germline): MNHNS, SASEGT. The CDR3 sequence is CASSLGLAGGETQYF.

Its frequency marks this clonotype as large. The CDR3 reads CASGGDYGYTF. V is TRBV7-6 and J is TRBJ1-2; lacking DNA, the TRBD1 call made by TCRdb goes unchecked. The CDR3 is 11 residues long. The V gene's germline CDR1 is SGHVS and CDR2 FNYEAQ.

This clonotype registers medium-sized by frequency. The CDR3 sequence is CASSLHGGSETDTQYF. The chain joins TRBV13 to TRBJ2-3; TCRdb outputs TRBD2, but without DNA this stays unchecked. The CDR3 contains 16 residues. Per the germline V gene, CDR1 is PRHDT and CDR2 is FYEKMQ (reference sequence).

This clonotype counts as large (0.1 to 1%) by frequency. The chain recombines TRBV7-9 with TRBJ1-1. From germline, CDR1 is SEHNR and CDR2 FQNEAQ (reference sequence). The CDR3 loop spans 12 amino acids. The CDR3: CASSLLVSEAFF. Drawing the rest from reference TRBV7-9 and TRBJ1-1, the complete variable domain is DTGVSQNPRHKITKRGQNVTFRCDPISEHNRLYWYRQTLGQGPEFLTYFQNEAQLEKSRLLSDRFSAERPKGSFSTLEIQRTEQGDSAMYLCASSLLVSEAFFGQGTRLTVV.

The V and J genes are TRBV20-1 and TRBJ1-1. Germline V gene data show CDR1 as DFQATT and CDR2 as SNEGSKA (reference sequence). The CDR3 has 13 amino acids. This CDR3 is CSAQTVRNTEAFF.

This clonotype is called large based on its frequency. The chain is built from TRBV20-1 and TRBJ2-5; there is no DNA to check the TCRdb D call of TRBD1. Germline assignment: CDR1 DFQATT and CDR2 SNEGSKA (reference sequence). The CDR3 extends over 12 amino acids. CDR3 region: CRAMAGQETQYF.

The chain employs TRBV20-1 and TRBJ1-2; with no DNA, the TCRdb D assignment of TRBD1 cannot be verified. This CDR3 is built from 12 residues. Germline V lookup: CDR1 DFQATT, CDR2 SNEGSKA (reference sequence). The CDR3 sequence is CSARSGIYGYTF.